These 12 T cell receptor beta chains were all obtained from the same sample, sequenced in a study of T cell changes during pregnancy in multiple sclerosis. Sequencing used immunoSEQ multiplex PCR; TCRdb keeps in-frame clones, though not all of them. This sample has 35,000 or so clones, with around nine tenths found just once. The specimen comprised CD8+ T cells from peripheral blood mononuclear cells, sampled in the third trimester of pregnancy. The receptors stem from a female donor with multiple sclerosis, enrolled in a pregnancy study.

This sequence joins TRBV4-2 and TRBJ2-7; 7 bases align to TRBD2. Losses at the gene ends were 4 bases for V and 0 bases for J; bases not matched to a gene: 9. The germline CDR1 and CDR2 sequences are LGHNA and YNFKEQ. The CDR3 covers 16 residues. This CDR3 is CASSPGGGSPSYEQYF. CDR3 DNA: TGTGCCAGCAGCCCGGGTGGCGGGAGCCCCTCCTACGAGCAGTACTTC.

This clone was detected once. The CDR3 nucleotides read TGTGCCAGCAGCTTATTCCTAGCGGAGCACAATGAGCAGTTCTTC. It translates to CASSLFLAEHNEQFF. The chain recombines TRBV11-2 with TRBJ2-1, with TRBD2 matching over 7 bases. This CDR3 contains 15 residues. After removal of 2 bases from V and 5 bases from J, the junction contained 6 bases not matched to a gene. In germline, CDR1 is SGHAT, CDR2 FQNNGV.

This clone occurred a few times. V gene TRBV14 combines with J gene TRBJ2-1; 10 nucleotides line up with TRBD2. This CDR3 is 16 amino acids long. V trimming: 0 bases; J trimming: 8 bases; junction bases outside the gene matches: 7. The germline V gene has CDR1 SGHDN and CDR2 FVKESK. The CDR3 DNA is TGTGCCAGCAGCCAAGAAGGCCTAGCGGGAGTCTATGAGCAGTTCTTC. As protein: CASSQEGLAGVYEQFF.

The chain joins TRBV27 to TRBJ1-5; tentative D call: TRBD1 (6 bases). The CDR3 runs to 14 residues. CDR1 is MNHEY and CDR2 is SMNVEV in the germline V gene (reference sequence). V lost 2 bases to trimming and J lost 3 bases, with 8 bases between them. The CDR3 coding sequence is TGTGCCAGCAGTTTAGGACAGTACAATCAGCCCCAGCATTTT. Protein: CASSLGQYNQPQHF.

This sequence joins TRBV27 and TRBJ1-6; D unresolved. Trimming stripped 3 bases from V and 2 bases from J, with 11 bases between. The germline gives CDR1 MNHEY, CDR2 SMNVEV (reference sequence). This CDR3 is built from 16 residues. The CDR3 DNA reads as TGTGCCAGCAGTTTTCGTTCCGGGGCCTATAATTCACCCCTCCACTTT. It translates to CASSFRSGAYNSPLHF.

J is TRBJ2-1 and V is TRBV18, with unresolved D. Germline values: CDR1 KGHSH, CDR2 LQKENI. Trimming stripped 2 bases from V and 0 bases from J, with 14 bases between. The CDR3 has 17 residues. In nucleotides, the CDR3 is TGTGCCAGCTCACCATATTTCCCCACGGGCTCCTACAATGAGCAGTTCTTC. Translated, it gives CASSPYFPTGSYNEQFF.

Concerning this clone itself: The junction differs from germline at one of its ends, possibly a read error. The rearrangement links TRBV6-1 to TRBJ2-7; TRBD2 matches 14 bases. CDR3 length: 17 amino acids. The germline V gene has CDR1 MNHNS and CDR2 SASEGT. CDR3 sequence (DNA): TGTGCCAGCGGTGAAGGGACTAGCGGGGGTTTGCCCTACGAGCAGTACTTC. This sequence encodes CASGEGTSGGLPYEQYF.

The CDR3 DNA sequence: TGTGCCAGCAGCTTCAGGTCCCTCTCCGAGCAGTACTTC. It specifies CASSFRSLSEQYF. The rearrangement links TRBV7-2 to TRBJ2-7; no definite D call. The germline CDR1 and CDR2 sequences are SGHTA and FQGNSA. The CDR3 spans 13 residues. Trimming removed 3 bases at V and 6 bases at J, with 12 bases between.

The chain recombines TRBV7-6 with TRBJ2-7; TRBD1 matches at 7 bases. The CDR3 runs to 14 residues. The junction had 3 bases not matched to a gene; V was cut back by 3 bases and J by 1 base. Germline loops: CDR1 SGHVS, CDR2 FNYEAQ. CDR3 in DNA: TGTGCCAGCAGCTTCTCGGACAGGTCCTACGAGCAGTACTTC. It encodes CASSFSDRSYEQYF.

This chain connects TRBV19 to TRBJ1-4; D gene unclear. The germline gives CDR1 LNHDA, CDR2 SQIVND (reference sequence). Trimming pared 3 bases from V and 10 bases from J, leaving 6 bases between. The CDR3 runs to 11 residues. The CDR3 nucleotides are TGTGCCAGTAGTATCTTCGGAAAACTGTTTTTT. Amino acid sequence: CASSIFGKLFF.

The CDR3 region is CASSHAGGRGTEAFF. CDR3 in DNA: TGTGCCAGCAGCCATGCAGGGGGCCGGGGCACTGAAGCTTTCTTT. The chain combines TRBV14 with TRBJ1-1; 8 bases match TRBD1. The germline gives CDR1 SGHDN, CDR2 FVKESK. The junction had 7 bases not matched to a gene; V was cut back by 3 bases and J by 4 bases. The CDR3 covers 15 residues.

V gene TRBV11-2 combines with J gene TRBJ2-7, with D perhaps TRBD2 (6 bases). The ends were cut back, 1 base at V and 2 bases at J, with 12 bases in the middle. CDR1 is SGHAT, CDR2 FQNNGV, per germline. The CDR3 is made up of 15 amino acids. DNA for the CDR3: TGTGCCAGCAGCTTAGGGCGGGACGGAGCCTACGAGCAGTACTTC. It specifies CASSLGRDGAYEQYF. Variable domain in full (rest from reference TRBV11-2 and TRBJ2-7): EAGVAQSPRYKIIEKRQSVAFWCNPISGHATLYWYQQILGQGPKLLIQFQNNGVVDDSQLPKDRFSAERLKGVDSTLKIQPAKLEDSAVYLCASSLGRDGAYEQYFGPGTRLTVT.